Detailed here is one T cell receptor (beta chain). This clone is a singleton in its sample. Its antigen is currently not known. No per-base quality is available; no much larger clone lies one base away. The sample belongs to a study of cytomegalovirus exposure and HLA in healthy donors (dated by TCRdb to the late 2010s). Notes on the research overall: In an earlier analysis of roughly 500 of the donors, about 260 Gb of sequence data and some 100 million unique TCR beta sequences from roughly 190 million T cells were reported. An early release covering roughly 640 HLA-typed donors comprised about 320 gigabases of sequencing data and roughly 86 million unique TCR sequences. Of the approximately 370 genotyped donors, 80% to 90% were placed in the genetic ancestry cluster associated with self-reported Caucasian donors. The study aimed to test whether cataloging public T cell receptors could reveal signatures of past pathogen exposure. The study used immunosequencing to profile the T cell repertoires of 666 subjects and linked those repertoires to cytomegalovirus serostatus. Along with the approximately 650-subject first cohort, a separate validation cohort of over a hundred different subjects was used. High-throughput TCR immunosequencing, statistical association of individual TCRs with disease status, and machine learning were combined to predict cytomegalovirus infection status. A later analysis re-analyzed previously published TCR beta repertoires from about 600 donors and added high-resolution HLA genotyping to study TCR occurrence patterns. In the later analysis, no new phenotypic data were used to find candidate immune exposures; instead, reliance was placed on TCR beta sequences and their occurrence across donors. In an earlier analysis of roughly 600 of the donors, high-throughput TCR beta sequencing was used to judge whether each TCR beta V gene segment behaved as functional or pseudogenic. Donor age, sex, ethnicity and CMV serostatus were compiled alongside the repertoire data. Genome-wide SNP genotypes for about 60% of the roughly 670 donors were used in a later genetic analysis, which treated that subset as a discovery cohort. Every repertoire in the discovery cohort had been generated on one and the same sequencing platform. Both class I and class II loci were covered by HLA typing, at four-digit resolution. Typing coverage differed by locus: A, B, C, DRB1 and DQB1 were typed in roughly 620-640 donors, DQA1 in about 500, DPA1 in 600 to 610, and DPB1 in about 450. Four to six DR-DQ haplotypes were handled as single units for association and clustering because linkage in the cohort was strong. Among roughly 400 genotyped donors of the cohort, an average of about 220,000 unique TCR beta nucleotide sequences was sequenced per donor, of which roughly 17% were non-productive.

Relative to germline, V is 2 bases shorter and J is 7 bases shorter, with 18 bases between their ends. The CDR3 covers 16 residues, taking in both the cysteine and the phenylalanine. Of all the DNA, just the CDR3 is kept, 48 bases in frame from base 1. CDR1 and CDR2 (SGHVS, FQNEAQ) derive from the germline V gene. Findings and caveats that apply to the study as a whole: Some IMGT-functional V segments, including TRBV6-2 and TRBV6-3, could not be distinguished by the 87-base-pair reads and were therefore excluded. A later analysis found that most CMV-associated TCR beta chains appeared HLA-restricted, with HLA associations seemingly driven largely by CMV exposure. An association between a missense DCLRE1C variant and V-gene and J-gene trimming of TCR beta chains was found in a later genetic analysis and replicated in an independent cohort. In an earlier analysis of under 600 of the donors, most TCR beta V segments were observed in productive rearrangements about 87% or about 30% of the time, broadly matching IMGT annotations. Three of the identified cytomegalovirus-associated TCR beta chains were confirmed in vitro to be specific for cytomegalovirus antigens. Because counts were too low, 15 to 20 rarely observed V segments, including chromosome 9 orphons, were excluded from the earlier analysis of around 640 of the donors. Only TCR beta chains were sequenced in this cohort, and the absence of alpha or paired-chain data limited detectable features. In both the original and validation cohorts, the classifier was reported to diagnose cytomegalovirus status with high specificity and sensitivity. Because HLA typing was missing for some donors at each locus, association tests included only the typed subset. In a later genetic analysis, fewer N-insertions in productive TCRs were reported among donors in an Asian-associated ancestry cluster than the approximately 710-donor mean. Compared with equally common non-associated chains, HLA-associated TCR beta chains in a later analysis were more clonally expanded and had lower generation probabilities. Linkage disequilibrium might explain the correlated functional status among segregating V segments, but an unknown experimental factor could not be ruled out. It was suggested by the authors that the approach could potentially be generalized to other disease states and immunological phenotypes. A further reported finding was that TCR beta sequences accurately predicted the HLA-A and HLA-B alleles for most subjects in the first cohort. In a later analysis, several top co-occurrence clusters were reported to appear linked to parvovirus B19, influenza, CMV and Epstein-Barr virus. Assigning TCR associations to individual alleles was difficult when HLA alleles, especially DR and DQ, strongly co-occurred. For the cohort, immune exposure information was limited to CMV serostatus. The presence/absence analyses assumed that sequencing depth was roughly uniform across donors, and that assumption may not be true. A group of highly shared sequence variants was considered likely to be a technical artifact of the sequencing pipeline. Specific HLA alleles were associated with over 15,000 TCR beta sequences at a false discovery rate of 0.05 in a later analysis. The study gave a list of 150 to 200 TCR beta chains associated with cytomegalovirus. Most TCR sequences were seen in very few donors, while some public TCRs were found in many individuals. According to a later analysis, TCR association rates differed among HLA loci, with DRB1 alleles showing the most associated TCRs and HLA-C alleles showing the fewest.

In total, more than 500 healthy bone marrow donors made up the cohort. At the time of sampling, every cohort member was nominally healthy, though immune exposures that went unrecorded were likely present. CMV serostatus was recorded as positive for roughly 290 and negative for about 55% of the roughly 670 cohort members, whereas no CMV serostatus was recorded for the donor in question. A peripheral blood sample was provided by each donor, and peripheral blood mononuclear cells were used for TCR beta sequencing. The Qiagen DNeasy Blood Extraction Kit was used to extract genomic DNA from the blood cell samples. Receptors were amplified or captured by the immunoSEQ multiplex PCR assay. For the multiplex PCR, a mixture combining 60 forward primers for TCR Vbeta segments and 13 reverse primers for TCR Jbeta segments was used. The CDR3 region of rearranged TCR beta genes was amplified from genomic DNA with a multiplex PCR assay. On the Illumina HiSeq System, the amplified TCR beta libraries were sequenced as 87-base-pair reads. For the original study's pipeline: A later analysis tallied tens of millions of unique TCR beta chains across the roughly 610 repertoires, and approximately 12 million of those chains were shared by two or more donors. A nearest-neighbor algorithm error-corrected the raw reads and collapsed the reads into unique sequences, merging closely related sequences to remove PCR and sequencing errors. Alignment of CDR3 sequences to IMGT reference sequences was used to assign V, D and J gene segments. Each retained sequence needed at least a six-nucleotide match to both a V gene segment and a J gene segment. Rearrangements were classified as productive when the CDR3 lacked stop codons and remained in frame with V and J, and all other rearrangements were classified as non-productive. CDR3 was defined by IMGT convention, running from the second conserved V-encoded cysteine to the conserved J-encoded phenylalanine. In an earlier analysis of roughly 580 of the donors, sequences lacking an unambiguous match to a single V gene segment were excluded. In an earlier analysis of 450 to 700 of the donors, V segments were called functional above 56.7% productive rearrangements and were called segregating when the between-donor standard deviation exceeded 5%. A statistical classification framework was built to diagnose cytomegalovirus status from the catalog of TCR beta chain sequences. V and J gene assignment, in a later analysis, came from comparing TCR nucleotide sequences with IMGT/GENE-DB human TR gene sequences. The TCRdist pipeline was used in a later analysis to assign CDR3 sequences and most-parsimonious VDJ recombination scenarios. In a later analysis, each TCR beta chain was defined by its CDR3 amino acid sequence together with its V-gene family, and reads lacking a unique V-gene family were excluded. To address suspected cross-contamination and a sequencing artifact, a later analysis removed around 590 highly shared, low-generation-probability nucleotide sequences. For each public chain, a later analysis derived a clonal expansion index from normalized ranks of inferred template counts within each repertoire. Generation probabilities in a later analysis came from a VDJ recombination model fitted to out-of-frame rearrangements, and those results were checked against IGoR. In a later analysis, hypergeometric tests were used to score TCR-TCR, TCR-HLA and TCR-CMV co-occurrence, with a repertoire-size bias correction applied to TCR pairs. To estimate false discovery rates, a later analysis permuted the HLA or CMV assignments 20 times. In a later analysis, co-occurring TCRs were grouped with DBSCAN, and TCRdist sequence similarity was added when clustering was performed within HLA-allele-positive subsets. Co-occurrence clustering excluded repertoires with fewer than 30,000 or more than 120,000 public chains, plus five with anomalous nucleotide sharing. Sourced from immuneACCESS, this table was stored by TCRdb with only in-frame sequences that have V and J called. A share of the clones is absent; for the studies checked, an unresolved V gene accounts for under half, and the remainder has no known explanation. V and J calls and clone size are given by that table; D and trimming were obtained from the DNA. The sample profile shows roughly 120,000 clones; approximately 80% of them were found once. The top ten clonotypes cover 3.5% to 4.5% of the sample.

The rearranged chain carries TRBV7-8 and TRBJ1-5; no D segment can be confidently identified. This clonotype was sampled from a human donor in good health. Sequenced: PBMCs. The CDR3 protein is CASSLLGGGISQPQHF. The DNA sequence is given as TGTGCCAGCAGCTTATTGGGAGGAGGCATCAGCCAGCCCCAGCATTTT.